The rows below give T cell receptor beta chains drawn from one sample of a study of cytomegalovirus exposure and HLA in healthy donors. Produced via immunoSEQ multiplex PCR; TCRdb's table is partial and in-frame only. The sample lists 110,000 or so clones, about 81% occurring once. The sequencing sample was made of PBMCs. These receptors were taken from a middle-aged man in good health and CMV-seronegative. CDR3s include the opening cysteine and the closing phenylalanine or tryptophan. Fields, in order: J gene, CDR3 length, clone size, V gene, D gene, CDR3 DNA, CDR3 protein. D genes are given only for firm matches. The size field is filled for only some rows; it gives once, few, many or a size class.

TRBJ2-7 15 few TRBV18 TRBD2 TGTGCCAGCTCGCCGGGAAGCGGGAGGGTCTACGAGCAGTACTTC CASSPGSGRVYEQYF
TRBJ1-2 13 few TRBV11-2 TRBD1 TGTGCCAGCAGCCTACAGGGGGCAGGGGGCTACACCTTC CASSLQGAGGYTF
TRBJ2-2 13 - TRBV10-2 TRBD1 TGCGCCAGCACGGGACAGGACACCGGGGAGCTGTTTTTT CASTGQDTGELFF
TRBJ2-7 15 - TRBV5-6 - TGTGCCAGCAGCCTCCCCCTAACTTCTTCCTACGAGCAGTACTTC CASSLPLTSSYEQYF
TRBJ1-2 14 - TRBV4-1 - TGCGCCAGCAGCGCGTCCAGGGGTGACTATGGCTACACCTTC CASSASRGDYGYTF
TRBJ1-1 18 - TRBV7-2 - TGTGCCAGCAGCTTAGTTTCGGGGGGCCTCTCAAAGAACACTGAAGCTTTCTTT CASSLVSGGLSKNTEAFF
TRBJ2-7 14 - TRBV2 TRBD1 TGTGCCAGCAGACGACAGGGTAGCTCCTACGAGCAGTACTTC CASRRQGSSYEQYF
TRBJ1-3 16 - TRBV4-3 - TGCGCCAGCAGCCAAGACTCGAGTACGGGGGGAAACACCATATATTTT CASSQDSSTGGNTIYF
TRBJ1-5 16 few TRBV19 - TGTGCCAGTAGTACCCGGCGGGGGAACCCTAATCAGCCCCAGCATTTT CASSTRRGNPNQPQHF
TRBJ2-5 12 - TRBV7-9 - TGTGCCAGCAGCTTCGAGGCTTGGGAGCAGTACTTC CASSFEAWEQYF
TRBJ2-7 15 - TRBV10-3 - TGTGCCACACATTCATCAGGGGGGCGGGCCTACGAGCAGTACTTC CATHSSGGRAYEQYF
TRBJ2-1 16 few TRBV15 - TGTGCCACCAGCAGAGCTCAGAGGAGCTCCTACAATGAGCAGTTCTTC CATSRAQRSSYNEQFF
TRBJ1-4 15 - TRBV4-3 TRBD1 TGCGCCAGCAGCCGCGGACAGGCAACTAATGAAAAACTGTTTTTT CASSRGQATNEKLFF
TRBJ2-6 19 - TRBV4-3 TRBD2 TGCGCCAGCAGCCGGACCCTAGCGGGCCAATCCTCTGGGGCCAACGTCCTGACTTTC CASSRTLAGQSSGANVLTF
TRBJ2-7 15 - TRBV6-1 TRBD2 TGTGCCAGCAGTGAATGGACTAGCGGGGGTTACGAGCAGTACTTC CASSEWTSGGYEQYF
TRBJ2-1 14 - TRBV19 - TGTGCCAGTAGTTCTCAACACCATTCCAATGAGCAGTTCTTC CASSSQHHSNEQFF
TRBJ2-7 14 - TRBV5-1 - TGCGCCAGCAGCCAACTGGGACATTCTTACGAGCAGTACTTC CASSQLGHSYEQYF
TRBJ1-2 14 few TRBV2 - TGTGCCAGCAGTCCCGACGGGAGACGGGATGGCTACACCTTC CASSPDGRRDGYTF
TRBJ2-2 16 - TRBV30 - TGTGCCTGGAGTGTACTTCGGGGGGCGGACACCGGGGAGCTGTTTTTT CAWSVLRGADTGELFF
TRBJ1-5 17 - TRBV11-3 TRBD1 TGTGCCAGCAGCCTAGGGACAGGGCGCACGTGGAATCAGCCCCAGCATTTT CASSLGTGRTWNQPQHF
TRBJ2-5 12 - TRBV30 - TGTGCCTGGAGTACAGGACAGTCGCGCCAGTACTTC CAWSTGQSRQYF
TRBJ1-2 16 - TRBV19 TRBD1 TGTGCCAGTAGACTTATGGGGCAGGGGGTCGGCTATGGCTACACCTTC CASRLMGQGVGYGYTF
TRBJ1-3 15 - TRBV7-2 - TGTGCCAGTTCCGTCAGGGGACCCTCTGGAAACACCATATATTTT CASSVRGPSGNTIYF
TRBJ1-2 16 - TRBV5-6 - TGTGCCAGCAGCTTGCGGTACCAGGGGCGCTCCTATGGCTACACCTTC CASSLRYQGRSYGYTF
TRBJ2-1 15 - TRBV11-3 TRBD2 TGTGCCAGCAGCCCAAATAGCGGGAGTAGGTCTGAGCAGTTCTTC CASSPNSGSRSEQFF
TRBJ2-3 16 - TRBV4-2 - TGTGCCAGCAGCCAAGATGGTGGGCCGGGGACAGATACGCAGTATTTT CASSQDGGPGTDTQYF
TRBJ2-7 12 - TRBV5-1 - TGCGCCAGCAGCTTGGCGGGGGACGAGCAGTACTTC CASSLAGDEQYF
TRBJ1-3 16 few TRBV4-1 TRBD1 TGCGCCAGCAGCCAAGTACAGGGGCGATCTGGAAACACCATATATTTT CASSQVQGRSGNTIYF
TRBJ2-7 16 - TRBV30 - TGTGCCTGGAGTGCAGGATGGGAAGGGGCAAACCCAGAGCAGTACTTC CAWSAGWEGANPEQYF
TRBJ1-2 13 once TRBV7-6 - TGTGCCAGCAGTCCGGACGGGCGGGGCGGCTACACCTTC CASSPDGRGGYTF
TRBJ1-2 12 - TRBV5-6 - TGTGCCAGCAGCTTGCGAGGGCGCGGCTACACCTTC CASSLRGRGYTF
TRBJ2-7 15 - TRBV4-3 - TGCGCCAGCAGCCAAGGTCCCCAGACTACCTACGAGCAGTACTTC CASSQGPQTTYEQYF
TRBJ2-3 17 - TRBV4-1 TRBD2 TGCGCCAGCAGAGAGGGAGCCGGCGGGGGGACCACAGATCCGCAGTATTTT CASREGAGGGTTDPQYF
TRBJ1-6 18 once TRBV29-1 - TGCAGCGTTGGACGGGGTAAGTCCTTAACGGTCGGTGATTCACCCCTCCACTTT CSVGRGKSLTVGDSPLHF
TRBJ2-4 16 - TRBV7-9 TRBD2 TGTGCCAGCAGCCCCCGGACTAGCGGGGGATGGGACATTCAGTACTTC CASSPRTSGGWDIQYF
TRBJ2-4 15 - TRBV6-5 TRBD1 TGTGCCAGCAGTGGGACAGGGGGAGGCAAAAACATTCAGTACTTC CASSGTGGGKNIQYF
TRBJ2-7 14 - TRBV27 TRBD1 TGTGCCAGCAGCAGGGGGCTAGCTAACTACGAGCAGTACTTC CASSRGLANYEQYF
TRBJ2-2 15 - TRBV29-1 TRBD2 TGCAGCGCCGGGACTAGCGGGCCGCACACCGCGGAGCTGTTTTTT CSAGTSGPHTAELFF
TRBJ2-3 12 - TRBV6-1 - TGTGCCAGCAGTGATTACACAGATACGCAGTATTTT CASSDYTDTQYF
TRBJ2-7 13 - TRBV28 - TGTGCCAGCAGTTTCCCCCCTCTCTCCGAGCAGTACTTC CASSFPPLSEQYF
TRBJ1-1 14 - TRBV2 - TGTGCCAGCAGTTCACTTACAGGAGTTTCTGAAGCTTTCTTT CASSSLTGVSEAFF
TRBJ1-4 17 - TRBV7-9 TRBD1 TGTGCCAGCAGACCAAACCCGCGACAGGGGCGAAATGAAAAACTGTTTTTT CASRPNPRQGRNEKLFF
TRBJ2-3 15 - TRBV6-6 - TGTGCCAGCAGTTACTCGGGGACACGCACAGATACGCAGTATTTT CASSYSGTRTDTQYF
TRBJ1-1 11 - TRBV30 - TGTGCCTGGGACTTGAACACTGAAGCTTTCTTT CAWDLNTEAFF
TRBJ1-1 14 - TRBV27 TRBD1 TGTGCCAGCAGTCTCCAGGGGACAGGGTCCCCAGCTTTCTTT CASSLQGTGSPAFF
TRBJ2-7 14 - TRBV27 TRBD2 TGTGCCAGCAGTTTTACGGGAGCGGGAAGCGAGCAGTACTTC CASSFTGAGSEQYF
TRBJ1-2 14 few TRBV28 - TGTGCCAGCAGCCCGGACACCACTGGGAATGGCTACACCTTC CASSPDTTGNGYTF
TRBJ1-1 13 - TRBV28 - TGTGCCAGCAGCCTAGTTGCGAACACTGAAGCTTTCTTT CASSLVANTEAFF
TRBJ1-1 13 - TRBV28 TRBD1 TGTGCCAGCAGAGAACAGGGGGGCACTGAAGCTTTCTTT CASREQGGTEAFF
TRBJ1-2 13 - TRBV27 - TGTGCCAGCAGTTCCCTGCAGGGTTATGGCTACACCTTC CASSSLQGYGYTF
TRBJ2-5 15 - TRBV6-6 TRBD1 TGTGCCAGCAGTCAACCAAACAGGGGACCAGAGACCCAGTACTTC CASSQPNRGPETQYF
TRBJ2-3 16 few TRBV6-1 - TGTGCCAGCAGTGTTGTAGGGGGTTCCCTCACAGATACGCAGTATTTT CASSVVGGSLTDTQYF
TRBJ1-3 15 - TRBV28 TRBD1 TGTGCCAGCAGTTCACCCGGGACAGAAGGGTCCACCATATATTTT CASSSPGTEGSTIYF
TRBJ1-2 15 - TRBV9 TRBD1 TGTGCCAGCAGCGTAGGACAGGGGGCTAACTATGGCTACACCTTC CASSVGQGANYGYTF
TRBJ2-2 15 - TRBV7-8 TRBD1 TGTGCCAGCAGCATGACGGACAGGGGCGGGGGGGAGCTGTTTTTT CASSMTDRGGGELFF
TRBJ2-6 18 - TRBV5-6 - TGTGCCAGCAGCTTGGGGTGGGCCGGGGACTCTGGGGCCAACGTCCTGACTTTC CASSLGWAGDSGANVLTF
TRBJ1-5 13 - TRBV18 - TGTGCCAGCTCACCATGGGGGGACCAGCCCCAGCATTTT CASSPWGDQPQHF